Listed below are T cell receptor beta chains from one sample, sequenced in a study of T cells after yellow fever vaccination. TCRdb called the 5' RACE reads again in MiXCR, with one record for every CDR3 protein. The sample lists 600,000 to 750,000 distinct CDR3 sequences, 9% to 15% occurring once. The sequencing used PBMCs, collected on the day of the yellow fever booster vaccination. The origin of the receptors is a man aged 25 to 40 who received the YFV17D yellow fever vaccine. Each CDR3 is given with its conserved first and last residue. D genes are given only for firm matches. Clone size is stated in some rows and not others, as once, few, many or a class when expanded.

size	D	V	J	DNA	CDR3
NA	NA	TRBV3-1	TRBJ2-2	TGTGCCAGCAGCAACAGTGTGGAGCTGTTTTTT	CASSNSVELFF
few	NA	TRBV10-3	TRBJ2-7	TGTGCCATCAGTGTCGGATACGAGCAGTACTTC	CAISVGYEQYF
few	NA	TRBV12-3/TRBV12-4	TRBJ2-5	TGTGCCAGCACCCGGGGAGTAGGCCAAGAGACCCAGTACTTC	CASTRGVGQETQYF
few	NA	TRBV20-1	TRBJ1-2	TGCAGTGCCCGAGACAGCTCTAACTATGGCTACACCTTC	CSARDSSNYGYTF
NA	NA	TRBV11-2	TRBJ2-3	TGTGCCAGCAGCTTAGCCCAACTAGATACAGATACGCAGTATTTT	CASSLAQLDTDTQYF
NA	TRBD2	TRBV7-2	TRBJ2-5	TGTGCCAGCAGCTTTTTCTCCAGCGGGGGTGGGACCCAGTACTTC	CASSFFSSGGGTQYF
few	NA	TRBV10-3	TRBJ2-2	TGTGCCATCAGTGTCCAGGAGTTCGGGGAGCTGTTTTTT	CAISVQEFGELFF
NA	TRBD2	TRBV7-2	TRBJ2-3	TGTGCCAGCAGCTTAGAGGTTAGCGGGATCGGAGATACGCAGTATTTT	CASSLEVSGIGDTQYF
few	NA	TRBV10-1	TRBJ2-3	TGCGCCAGCAGCCCCGCGTCGGGCCGAGGGCCAGATACGCAGTATTTT	CASSPASGRGPDTQYF
few	TRBD2	TRBV19	TRBJ2-1	TGTGCCAGCAGCCTAGGGGCGGGAGTCGGTAAGCAGTTCTTC	CASSLGAGVGKQFF
NA	TRBD1	TRBV25-1	TRBJ2-7	TGTGCCAGCAGTGAATACGCCCCGGGACAGCTATCCTACGAGCAGTACTTC	CASSEYAPGQLSYEQYF
NA	TRBD1	TRBV5-1	TRBJ1-2	TGCGCCAGCAGCTCAGACAGGGGGCGGTTTCACGGCTACACCTTC	CASSSDRGRFHGYTF
few	TRBD1	TRBV5-1	TRBJ2-1	TGCGCCAGCAGCTTGGCACAGGGGGCTGCCTACAATGAGCAGTTCTTC	CASSLAQGAAYNEQFF
few	NA	TRBV7-7	TRBJ2-5	TGTGCCAGCAGCGAGGTCCGGGTCACCCGAAGGGAGACCCAGTACTTC	CASSEVRVTRRETQYF
few	TRBD1	TRBV7-2	TRBJ2-3	TGTGCCAGCAGCAAACGGACAGGGTCGGTGGGGACAGATACGCAGTATTTT	CASSKRTGSVGTDTQYF
few	NA	TRBV16	TRBJ2-7	TGTGCCAGCAGCCAATCCCCAGGGGCCTTCCTCGAGCAGTACTTC	CASSQSPGAFLEQYF
NA	NA	TRBV19	TRBJ2-3	TGTGCCAGTAGTATCGGGGTGACTAGCACAGATACGCAGTATTTT	CASSIGVTSTDTQYF
few	TRBD2	TRBV19	TRBJ2-2	TGTGCCAGTACCAAGACTAGCGGGAGTAAATTAGCCGGGGAGCTGTTTTTT	CASTKTSGSKLAGELFF
few	NA	TRBV20-1	TRBJ2-3	TGCAGTGCTGCCGGGACTCCGAGCGGAGATACGCAGTATTTT	CSAAGTPSGDTQYF
NA	TRBD1	TRBV7-2	TRBJ2-5	TGTGCCAGCAGTCAAGAGAAGACAGGGGGCTATGGGGAGACCCAGTACTTC	CASSQEKTGGYGETQYF
few	NA	TRBV5-5	TRBJ2-3	TGTGCCAGCAGCTTGCTAGGAATAAGCACAGATACGCAGTATTTT	CASSLLGISTDTQYF
NA	NA	TRBV19	TRBJ2-4	TGTGCCAGCCAAATCTCCGGACTCGACATTCAGTACTTC	CASQISGLDIQYF
NA	NA	TRBV27	TRBJ2-2	TGTGCCAGCACCCCAGTATCCGGATCGAACACCGGGGAGCTGTTTTTT	CASTPVSGSNTGELFF
NA	NA	TRBV19	TRBJ1-1	TGTGCCAGTAGTATAGCTGACACTGAAGCTTTCTTT	CASSIADTEAFF